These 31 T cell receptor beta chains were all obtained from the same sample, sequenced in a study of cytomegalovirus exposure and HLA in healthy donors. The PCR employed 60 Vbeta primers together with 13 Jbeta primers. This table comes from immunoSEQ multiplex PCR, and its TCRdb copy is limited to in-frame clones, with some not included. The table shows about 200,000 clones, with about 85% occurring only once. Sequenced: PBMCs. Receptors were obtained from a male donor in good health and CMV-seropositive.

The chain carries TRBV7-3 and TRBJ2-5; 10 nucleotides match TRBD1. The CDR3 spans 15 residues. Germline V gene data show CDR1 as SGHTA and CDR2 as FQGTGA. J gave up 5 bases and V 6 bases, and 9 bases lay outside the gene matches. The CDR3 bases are TGTGCCAGCAGTCGGGGACAGGGGCGAGCGGAGACCCAGTACTTC. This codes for CASSRGQGRAETQYF.

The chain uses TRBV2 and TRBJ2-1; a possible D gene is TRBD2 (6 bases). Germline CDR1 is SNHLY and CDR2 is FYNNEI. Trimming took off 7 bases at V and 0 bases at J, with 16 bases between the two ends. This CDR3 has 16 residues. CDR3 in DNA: TGTGCCAGCACCGAGATACGGGGGATCTCCTACAATGAGCAGTTCTTC. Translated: CASTEIRGISYNEQFF.

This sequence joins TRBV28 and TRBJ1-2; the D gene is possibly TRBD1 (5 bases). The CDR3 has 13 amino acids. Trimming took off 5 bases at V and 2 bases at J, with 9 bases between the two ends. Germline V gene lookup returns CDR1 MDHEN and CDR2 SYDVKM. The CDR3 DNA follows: TGTGCCAGCAGTCTACCAGGGAACTATGGCTACACCTTC. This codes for CASSLPGNYGYTF.

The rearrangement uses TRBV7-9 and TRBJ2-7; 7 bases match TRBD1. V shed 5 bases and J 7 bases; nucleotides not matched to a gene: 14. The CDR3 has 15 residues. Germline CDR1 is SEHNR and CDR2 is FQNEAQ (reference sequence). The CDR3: CASSLWAGGAQEQYF. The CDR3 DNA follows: TGTGCCAGCAGCCTGTGGGCAGGGGGAGCACAAGAGCAGTACTTC.

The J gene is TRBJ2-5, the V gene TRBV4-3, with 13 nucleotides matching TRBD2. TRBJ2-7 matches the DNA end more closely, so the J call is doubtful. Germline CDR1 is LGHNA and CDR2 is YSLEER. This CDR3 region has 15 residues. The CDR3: CASSRGTSGEYEQYF. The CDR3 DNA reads TGCGCCAGCAGCCGAGGGACTAGCGGGGAATACGAGCAGTACTTC.

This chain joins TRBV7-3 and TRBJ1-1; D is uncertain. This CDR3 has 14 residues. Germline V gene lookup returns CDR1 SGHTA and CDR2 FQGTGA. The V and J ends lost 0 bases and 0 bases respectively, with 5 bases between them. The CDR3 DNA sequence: TGTGCCAGCAGCTTAACTCAGGTGAACACTGAAGCTTTCTTT. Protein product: CASSLTQVNTEAFF.

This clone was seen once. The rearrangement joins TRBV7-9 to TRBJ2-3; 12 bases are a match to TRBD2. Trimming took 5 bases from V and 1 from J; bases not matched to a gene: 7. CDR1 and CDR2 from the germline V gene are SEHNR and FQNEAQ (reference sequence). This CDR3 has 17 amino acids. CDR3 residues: CASSTTGLAGRTDTQYF. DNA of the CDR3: TGTGCCAGCAGCACCACCGGACTAGCGGGGCGCACAGATACGCAGTATTTT.

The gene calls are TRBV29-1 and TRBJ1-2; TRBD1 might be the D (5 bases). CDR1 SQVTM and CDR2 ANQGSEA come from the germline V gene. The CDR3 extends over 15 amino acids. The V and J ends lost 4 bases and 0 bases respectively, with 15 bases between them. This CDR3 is CSVGGAVLANYGYTF. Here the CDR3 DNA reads TGCAGCGTTGGCGGGGCAGTTCTAGCTAACTATGGCTACACCTTC.

CDR3 bases: TGTGCCAGCAGCTCCCGGGTGGGGCCGAATGAAAAACTGTTTTTT. It translates to CASSSRVGPNEKLFF. The genes are TRBV6-6 and TRBJ1-4, with a possible D match to TRBD1 (5 bases). Trimming removed 6 bases at V and 5 bases at J, with 16 bases between. The CDR3 spans 15 residues. The germline gives CDR1 MNHNY, CDR2 SVGAGI (reference sequence).

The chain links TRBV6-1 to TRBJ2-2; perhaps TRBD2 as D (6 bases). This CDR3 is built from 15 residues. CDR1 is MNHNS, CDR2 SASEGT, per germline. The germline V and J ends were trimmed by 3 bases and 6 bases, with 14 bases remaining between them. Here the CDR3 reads CASSDGGGSAGELFF. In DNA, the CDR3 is TGTGCCAGCAGTGATGGCGGAGGGTCGGCCGGGGAGCTGTTTTTT.

DNA of the CDR3: TGTGCCAGCAGCCCTCGCAATACCGGGGGACAGGGATTCTACGAGCAGTACTTC. Translating it yields CASSPRNTGGQGFYEQYF. The rearrangement uses TRBV7-9 and TRBJ2-7, with 9 bases lining up with TRBD1. CDR1 is SEHNR, CDR2 FQNEAQ, per germline (reference sequence). J gave up 3 bases and V 5 bases, and 17 bases lay outside the gene matches. This CDR3 contains 18 residues.

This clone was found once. The CDR3 here is CASSFLSNTGELFF. For the CDR3, the DNA is TGTGCCAGCAGCTTCTTATCGAACACCGGGGAGCTGTTTTTT. The chain carries TRBV11-2 and TRBJ2-2; D is uncertain. The CDR3 contains 14 residues. Germline CDR1 SGHAT, CDR2 FQNNGV. The V and J ends lost 3 bases and 0 bases respectively, with 5 bases between them.

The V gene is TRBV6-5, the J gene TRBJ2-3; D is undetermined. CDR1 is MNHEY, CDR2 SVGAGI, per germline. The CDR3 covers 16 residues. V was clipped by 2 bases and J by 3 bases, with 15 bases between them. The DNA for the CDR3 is TGTGCCAGCAGTTACGGTAGCATTCTGGGTACAGATACGCAGTATTTT. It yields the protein CASSYGSILGTDTQYF.

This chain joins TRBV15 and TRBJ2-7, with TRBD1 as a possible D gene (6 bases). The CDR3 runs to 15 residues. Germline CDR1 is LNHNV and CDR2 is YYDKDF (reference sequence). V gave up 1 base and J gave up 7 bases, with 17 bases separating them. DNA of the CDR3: TGTGCCACCAGCAGAGGTGGACAGCCCCTCCGAGAGCAGTACTTC. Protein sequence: CATSRGGQPLREQYF.

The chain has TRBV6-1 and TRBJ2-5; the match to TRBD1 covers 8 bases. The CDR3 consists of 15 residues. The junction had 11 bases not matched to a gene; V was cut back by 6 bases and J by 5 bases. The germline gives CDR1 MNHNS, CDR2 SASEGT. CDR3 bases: TGTGCCAGCAGCGTTACAGGGGGGCAGGGGGAGACCCAGTACTTC. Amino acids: CASSVTGGQGETQYF.

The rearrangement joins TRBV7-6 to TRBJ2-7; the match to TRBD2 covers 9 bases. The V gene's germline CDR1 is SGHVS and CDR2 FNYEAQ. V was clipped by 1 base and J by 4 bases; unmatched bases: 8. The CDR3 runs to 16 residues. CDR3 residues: CASSLVLAGGPYEQYF. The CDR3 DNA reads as TGTGCCAGCAGCTTAGTATTGGCGGGAGGGCCTTACGAGCAGTACTTC.

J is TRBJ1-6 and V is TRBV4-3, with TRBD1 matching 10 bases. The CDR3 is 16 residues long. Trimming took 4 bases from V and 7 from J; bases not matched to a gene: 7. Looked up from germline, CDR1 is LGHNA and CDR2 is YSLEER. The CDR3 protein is CASSRITGQGNSPLHF. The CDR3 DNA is TGCGCCAGCAGCCGTATAACGGGACAGGGGAATTCACCCCTCCACTTT.

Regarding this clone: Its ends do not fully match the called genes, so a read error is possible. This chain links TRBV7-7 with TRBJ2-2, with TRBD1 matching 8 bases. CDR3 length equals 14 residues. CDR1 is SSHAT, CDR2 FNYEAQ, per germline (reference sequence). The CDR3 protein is CASSQGALTGELFF. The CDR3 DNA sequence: TGTGCTAGCAGCCAGGGGGCCCTAACCGGGGAGCTGTTTTTT. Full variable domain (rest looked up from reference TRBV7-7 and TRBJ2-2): GAGVSQSPRYKVTKRGQDVTLRCDPISSHATLYWYQQALGQGPEFLTYFNYEAQPDKSGLPSDRFSAERPEGSISTLTIQRTEQRDSAMYRCASSQGALTGELFFGEGSRLTVL.

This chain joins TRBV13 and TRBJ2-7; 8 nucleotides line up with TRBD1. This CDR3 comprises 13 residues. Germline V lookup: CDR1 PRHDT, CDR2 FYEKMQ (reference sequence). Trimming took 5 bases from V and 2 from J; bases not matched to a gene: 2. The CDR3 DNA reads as TGTGCCAGCAGCCTGACAGGGGCCTACGAGCAGTACTTC. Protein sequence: CASSLTGAYEQYF.

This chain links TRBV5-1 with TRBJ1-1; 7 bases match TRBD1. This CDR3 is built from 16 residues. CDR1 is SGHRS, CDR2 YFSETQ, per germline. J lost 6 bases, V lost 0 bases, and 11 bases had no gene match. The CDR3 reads CASSLAADRVVAEAFF. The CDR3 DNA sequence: TGCGCCAGCAGCTTGGCCGCTGACAGGGTCGTTGCTGAAGCTTTCTTT.

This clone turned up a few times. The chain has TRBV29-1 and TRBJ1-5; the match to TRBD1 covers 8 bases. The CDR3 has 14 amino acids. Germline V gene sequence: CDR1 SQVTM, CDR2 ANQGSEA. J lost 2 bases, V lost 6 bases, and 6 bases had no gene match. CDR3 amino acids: CSVAGGEGNQPQHF. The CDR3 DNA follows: TGCAGCGTGGCAGGGGGCGAAGGCAATCAGCCCCAGCATTTT.

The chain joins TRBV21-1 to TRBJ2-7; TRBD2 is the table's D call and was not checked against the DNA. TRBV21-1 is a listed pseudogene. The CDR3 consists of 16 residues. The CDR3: CASSKCELAVPYEQYF. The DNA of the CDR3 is TGTGCCAGCAGCAAATGTGAACTAGCGGTACCCTACGAGCAGTACTTC.

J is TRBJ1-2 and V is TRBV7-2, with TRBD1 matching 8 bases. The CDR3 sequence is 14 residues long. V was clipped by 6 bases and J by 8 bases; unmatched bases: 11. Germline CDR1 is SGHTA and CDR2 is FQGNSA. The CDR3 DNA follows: TGTGCCAGCAGTTTCCCGGGACAGGCCTCGGGCTACACCTTC. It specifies CASSFPGQASGYTF. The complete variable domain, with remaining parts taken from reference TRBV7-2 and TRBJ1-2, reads GAGVSQSPSNKVTEKGKDVELRCDPISGHTALYWYRQSLGQGLEFLIYFQGNSAPDKSGLPSDRFSAERTGGSVSTLTIQRTQQEDSAVYLCASSFPGQASGYTFGSGTRLTVV.

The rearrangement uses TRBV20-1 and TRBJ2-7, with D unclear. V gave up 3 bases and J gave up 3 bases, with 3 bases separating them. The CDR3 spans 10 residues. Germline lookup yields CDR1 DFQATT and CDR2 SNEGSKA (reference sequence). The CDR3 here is CSASIYEQYF. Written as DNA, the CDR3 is TGCAGTGCTAGTATCTACGAGCAGTACTTC.

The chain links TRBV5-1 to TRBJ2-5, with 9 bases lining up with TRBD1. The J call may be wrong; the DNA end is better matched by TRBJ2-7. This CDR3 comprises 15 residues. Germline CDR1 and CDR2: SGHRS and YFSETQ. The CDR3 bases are TGCGCCAGCAGCTACTCCGGGACAGGGCGTCTCGAGCAGTACTTC. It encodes CASSYSGTGRLEQYF.

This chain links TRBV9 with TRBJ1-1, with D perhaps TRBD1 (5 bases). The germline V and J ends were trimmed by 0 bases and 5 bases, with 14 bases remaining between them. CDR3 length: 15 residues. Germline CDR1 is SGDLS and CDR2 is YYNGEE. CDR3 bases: TGTGCCAGCAGCGTAGCGGCAGGGTTGGGAACTGAAGCTTTCTTT. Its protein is CASSVAAGLGTEAFF.

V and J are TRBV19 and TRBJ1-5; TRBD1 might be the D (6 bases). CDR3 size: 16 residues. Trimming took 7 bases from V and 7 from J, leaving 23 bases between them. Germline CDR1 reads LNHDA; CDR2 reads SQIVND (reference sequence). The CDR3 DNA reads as TGTGCCAGTACCCCTAGGGGCAGGGGAATAGGGCAGCCCCAGCATTTT. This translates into CASTPRGRGIGQPQHF.

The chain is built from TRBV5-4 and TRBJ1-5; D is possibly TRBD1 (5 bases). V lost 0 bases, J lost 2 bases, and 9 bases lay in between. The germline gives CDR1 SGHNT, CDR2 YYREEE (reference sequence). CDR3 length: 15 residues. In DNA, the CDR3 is TGTGCCAGCAGCTTGGGGGGCTCGGGCAATCAGCCCCAGCATTTT. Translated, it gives CASSLGGSGNQPQHF.

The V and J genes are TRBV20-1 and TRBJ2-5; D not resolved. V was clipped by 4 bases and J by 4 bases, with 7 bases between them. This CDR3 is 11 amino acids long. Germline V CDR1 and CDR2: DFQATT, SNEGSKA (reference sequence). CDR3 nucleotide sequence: TGCAGTGCTAAAGCGCCAGAGACCCAGTACTTC. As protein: CSAKAPETQYF.

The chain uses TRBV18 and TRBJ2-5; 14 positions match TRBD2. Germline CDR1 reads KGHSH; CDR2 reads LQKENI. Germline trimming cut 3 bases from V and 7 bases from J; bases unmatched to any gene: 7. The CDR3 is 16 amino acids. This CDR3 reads CASSPMTSGGVRTQYF. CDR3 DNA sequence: TGTGCCAGCTCACCTATGACTAGCGGGGGGGTCCGGACCCAGTACTTC.

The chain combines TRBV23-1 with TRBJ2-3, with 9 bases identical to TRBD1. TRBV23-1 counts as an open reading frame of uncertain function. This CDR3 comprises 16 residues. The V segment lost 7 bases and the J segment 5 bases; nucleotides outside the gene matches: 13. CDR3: CASTIPRQGEGDTQYF. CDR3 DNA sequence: TGCGCCAGCACGATCCCTAGACAGGGGGAGGGAGATACGCAGTATTTT.